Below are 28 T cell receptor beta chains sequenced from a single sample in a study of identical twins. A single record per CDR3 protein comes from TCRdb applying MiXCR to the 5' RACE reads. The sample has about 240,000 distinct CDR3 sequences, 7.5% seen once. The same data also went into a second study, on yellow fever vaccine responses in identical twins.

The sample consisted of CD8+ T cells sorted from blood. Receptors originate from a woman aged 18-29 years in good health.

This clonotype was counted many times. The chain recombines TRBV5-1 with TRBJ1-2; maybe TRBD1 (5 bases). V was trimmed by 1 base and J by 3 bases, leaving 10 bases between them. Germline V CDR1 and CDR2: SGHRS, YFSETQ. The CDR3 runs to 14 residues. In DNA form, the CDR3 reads TGCGCCAGCAGCTTGTTCAGGGCTCACTATGGCTACACCTTC. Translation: CASSLFRAHYGYTF.

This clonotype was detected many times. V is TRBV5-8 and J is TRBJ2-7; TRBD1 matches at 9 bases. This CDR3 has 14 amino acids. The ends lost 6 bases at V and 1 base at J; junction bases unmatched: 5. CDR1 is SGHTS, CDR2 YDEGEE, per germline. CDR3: CASTKGQGSYEQYF. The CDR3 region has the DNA TGTGCCAGCACGAAGGGACAGGGTTCCTACGAGCAGTACTTC.

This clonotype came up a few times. The DNA of the CDR3 is TGTGCCAGCAGTTACCGGACTAGCGGGACGAACACCGGGGAGCTGTTTTTT. It codes for CASSYRTSGTNTGELFF. J is TRBJ2-2 and V is TRBV6-5, with 12 bases lining up with TRBD2. Germline-derived CDR1 and CDR2 are MNHEY and SVGAGI. The CDR3 covers 17 residues. The V segment lost 2 bases and the J segment 0 bases; nucleotides outside the gene matches: 1.

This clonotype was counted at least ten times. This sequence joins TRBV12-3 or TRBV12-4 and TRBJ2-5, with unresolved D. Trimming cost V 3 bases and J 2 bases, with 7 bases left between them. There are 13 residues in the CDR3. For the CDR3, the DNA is TGTGCCAGCAGTTTTCTGGGGCAAGAGACCCAGTACTTC. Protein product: CASSFLGQETQYF.

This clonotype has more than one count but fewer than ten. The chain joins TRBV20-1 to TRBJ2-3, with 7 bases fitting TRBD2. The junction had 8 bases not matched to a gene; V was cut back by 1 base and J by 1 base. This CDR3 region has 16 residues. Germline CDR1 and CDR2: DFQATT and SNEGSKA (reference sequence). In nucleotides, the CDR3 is TGCAGTGCTAGAGGTTCGGAGCGGGGTCGCACAGATACGCAGTATTTT. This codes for CSARGSERGRTDTQYF.

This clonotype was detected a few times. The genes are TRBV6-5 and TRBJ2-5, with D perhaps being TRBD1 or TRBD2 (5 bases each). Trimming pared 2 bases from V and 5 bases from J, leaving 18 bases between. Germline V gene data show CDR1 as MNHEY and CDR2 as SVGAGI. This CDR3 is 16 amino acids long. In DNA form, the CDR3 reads TGTGCCAGCAGTTACCGAGGGACCACCGGAGGCGAGACCCAGTACTTC. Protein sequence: CASSYRGTTGGETQYF.

The chain's CDR3 is CASSQGPGQGPAYEQYV. In DNA form, the CDR3 reads TGCGCCAGCAGCCAGGGTCCGGGGCAGGGACCCGCCTACGAGCAGTACGTC. This chain uses TRBV4-1 with TRBJ2-7, with D perhaps matching TRBD1 or TRBD2 (5 bases each). This CDR3 spans 17 amino acids. V was clipped by 3 bases and J by 2 bases, with 20 bases between them. Germline CDR1 reads MGHRA; CDR2 reads YSYEKL.

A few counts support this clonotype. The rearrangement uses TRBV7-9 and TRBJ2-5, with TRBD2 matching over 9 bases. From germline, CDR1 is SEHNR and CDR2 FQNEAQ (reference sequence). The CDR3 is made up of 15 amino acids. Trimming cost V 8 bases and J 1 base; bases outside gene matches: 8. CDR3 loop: CASSRAGGIQETQYF. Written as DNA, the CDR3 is TGTGCCAGCTCTCGGGCGGGAGGGATCCAAGAGACCCAGTACTTC.

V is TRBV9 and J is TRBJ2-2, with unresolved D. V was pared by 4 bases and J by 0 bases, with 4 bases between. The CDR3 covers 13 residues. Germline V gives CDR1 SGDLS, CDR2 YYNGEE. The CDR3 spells CASSSPNTGELFF. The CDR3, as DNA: TGTGCCAGCAGCTCCCCGAACACCGGGGAGCTGTTTTTT.

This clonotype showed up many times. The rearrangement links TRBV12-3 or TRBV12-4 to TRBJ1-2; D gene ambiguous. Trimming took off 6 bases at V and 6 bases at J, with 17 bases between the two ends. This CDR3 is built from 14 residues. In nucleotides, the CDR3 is TGTGCCAGCAGGGGAGCCTCAGCCCAGGATGGCTACACCTTC. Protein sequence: CASRGASAQDGYTF.

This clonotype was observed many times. CDR3 nucleotide sequence: TGTGCCAGCAGTATAGCGGGAGGGCCTTTCAATGAGCAGTTCTTC. Its translation is CASSIAGGPFNEQFF. The chain combines TRBV2 with TRBJ2-1; TRBD2 matches at 11 bases. From germline, CDR1 is SNHLY and CDR2 FYNNEI. The CDR3 is 15 amino acids. Germline trimming cut 5 bases from V and 6 bases from J; bases unmatched to any gene: 6.

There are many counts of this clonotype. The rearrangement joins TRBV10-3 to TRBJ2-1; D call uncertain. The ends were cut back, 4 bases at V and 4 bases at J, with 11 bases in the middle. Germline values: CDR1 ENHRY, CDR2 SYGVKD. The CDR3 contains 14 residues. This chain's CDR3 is CAISATGQYNEQFF. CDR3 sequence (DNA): TGTGCCATCAGTGCTACCGGGCAATACAATGAGCAGTTCTTC.

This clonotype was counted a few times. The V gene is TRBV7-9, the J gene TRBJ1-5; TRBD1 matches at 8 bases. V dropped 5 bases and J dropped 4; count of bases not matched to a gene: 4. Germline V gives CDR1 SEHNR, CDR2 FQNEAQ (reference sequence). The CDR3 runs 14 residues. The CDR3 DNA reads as TGTGCCAGCAGCCGACAGGGGTCTAATCAGCCCCAGCATTTT. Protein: CASSRQGSNQPQHF.

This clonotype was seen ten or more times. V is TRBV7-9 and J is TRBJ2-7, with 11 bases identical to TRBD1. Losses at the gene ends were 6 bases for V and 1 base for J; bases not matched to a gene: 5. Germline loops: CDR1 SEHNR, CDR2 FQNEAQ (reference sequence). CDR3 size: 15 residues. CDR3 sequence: CASSWDRGESYEQYV. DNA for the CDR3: TGTGCCAGCAGTTGGGACAGGGGGGAGTCCTACGAGCAGTACGTC.

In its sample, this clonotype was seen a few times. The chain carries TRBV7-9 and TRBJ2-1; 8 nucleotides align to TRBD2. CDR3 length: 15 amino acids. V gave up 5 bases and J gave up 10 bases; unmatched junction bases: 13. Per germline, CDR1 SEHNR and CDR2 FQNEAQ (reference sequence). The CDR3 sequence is CASSPTPGLAVEQFF. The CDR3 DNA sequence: TGTGCCAGCAGCCCCACCCCCGGACTAGCCGTCGAGCAGTTCTTC.

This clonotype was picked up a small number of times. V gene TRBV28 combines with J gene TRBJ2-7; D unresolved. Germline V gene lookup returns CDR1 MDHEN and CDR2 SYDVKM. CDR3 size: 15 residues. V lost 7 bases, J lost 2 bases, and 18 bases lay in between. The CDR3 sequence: CASMSSGSLTYEQYV. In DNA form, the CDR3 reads TGTGCCAGCATGTCTTCCGGTTCGCTTACCTACGAGCAGTACGTC.

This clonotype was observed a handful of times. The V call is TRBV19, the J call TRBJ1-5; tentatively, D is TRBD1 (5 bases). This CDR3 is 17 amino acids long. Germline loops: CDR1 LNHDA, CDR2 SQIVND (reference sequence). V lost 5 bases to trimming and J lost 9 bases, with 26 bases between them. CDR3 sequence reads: CASSASPPGGLTGPQHF. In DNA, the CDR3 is TGTGCCAGTAGTGCCTCTCCCCCCGGGGGACTAACGGGGCCCCAGCATTTT. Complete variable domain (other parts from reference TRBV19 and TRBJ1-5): DGGITQSPKYLFRKEGQNVTLSCEQNLNHDAMYWYRQDPGQGLRLIYYSQIVNDFQKGDIAEGYSVSREKKESFPLTVTSAQKNPTAFYLCASSASPPGGLTGPQHFGDGTRLSIL.

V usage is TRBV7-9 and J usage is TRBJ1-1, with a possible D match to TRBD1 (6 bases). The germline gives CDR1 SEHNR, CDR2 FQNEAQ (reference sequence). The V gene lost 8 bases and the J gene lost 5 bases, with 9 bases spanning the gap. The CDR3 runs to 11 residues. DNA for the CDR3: TGTGCCAGCGGGACAAGAACTGAAGCTTTCTTT. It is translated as CASGTRTEAFF.

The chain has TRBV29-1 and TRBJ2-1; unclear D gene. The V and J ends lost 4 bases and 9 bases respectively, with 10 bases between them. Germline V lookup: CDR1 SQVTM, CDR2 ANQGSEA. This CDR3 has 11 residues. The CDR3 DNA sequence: TGCAGCGTTGTCTACCCTTTTGAGCAGTTCTTC. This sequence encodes CSVVYPFEQFF.

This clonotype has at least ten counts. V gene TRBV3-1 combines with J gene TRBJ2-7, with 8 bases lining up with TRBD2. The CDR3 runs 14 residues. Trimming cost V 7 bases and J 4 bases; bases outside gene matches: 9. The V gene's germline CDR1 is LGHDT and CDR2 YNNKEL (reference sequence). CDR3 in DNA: TGTGCCAGCAAGACGGCGGGAGGTATATACGAGCAGTACTTC. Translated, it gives CASKTAGGIYEQYF.

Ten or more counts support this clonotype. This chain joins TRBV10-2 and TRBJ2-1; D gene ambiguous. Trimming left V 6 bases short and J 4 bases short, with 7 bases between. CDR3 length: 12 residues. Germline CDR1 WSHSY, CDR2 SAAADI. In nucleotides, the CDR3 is TGCGCCAGCAGGGACGGATACAATGAGCAGTTCTTC. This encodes CASRDGYNEQFF.

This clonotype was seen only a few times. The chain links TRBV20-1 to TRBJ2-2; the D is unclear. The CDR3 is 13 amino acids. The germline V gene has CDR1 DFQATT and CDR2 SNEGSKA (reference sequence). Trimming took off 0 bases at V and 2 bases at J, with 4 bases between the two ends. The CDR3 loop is CSARELNTGELFF. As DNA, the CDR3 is TGCAGTGCTAGAGAACTCAACACCGGGGAGCTGTTTTTT.

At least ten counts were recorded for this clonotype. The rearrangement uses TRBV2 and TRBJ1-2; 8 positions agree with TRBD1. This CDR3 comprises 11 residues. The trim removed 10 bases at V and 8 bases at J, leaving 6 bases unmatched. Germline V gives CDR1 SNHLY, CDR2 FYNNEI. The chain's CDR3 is CAIKQGVGYTF. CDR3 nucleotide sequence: TGTGCCATTAAACAGGGGGTAGGCTACACCTTC.

The CDR3 sequence: CSVEGEKFKLDTDTQYF. The CDR3 coding sequence is TGCAGCGTTGAAGGGGAGAAATTTAAGCTCGACACAGATACGCAGTATTTT. The J gene is TRBJ2-3, the V gene TRBV29-1; a possible D gene is TRBD2 (5 bases). The length of the CDR3 is 17 residues. V shed 1 base and J shed 2 bases, with 19 bases lying between them. Germline-derived CDR1 and CDR2 are SQVTM and ANQGSEA.

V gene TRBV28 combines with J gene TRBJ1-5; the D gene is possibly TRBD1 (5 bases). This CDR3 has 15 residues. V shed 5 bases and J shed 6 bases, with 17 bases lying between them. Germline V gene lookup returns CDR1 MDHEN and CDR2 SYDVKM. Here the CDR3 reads CASSPGDGTIQPQHF. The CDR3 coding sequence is TGTGCCAGCAGTCCCGGGGACGGAACGATTCAGCCCCAGCATTTT.

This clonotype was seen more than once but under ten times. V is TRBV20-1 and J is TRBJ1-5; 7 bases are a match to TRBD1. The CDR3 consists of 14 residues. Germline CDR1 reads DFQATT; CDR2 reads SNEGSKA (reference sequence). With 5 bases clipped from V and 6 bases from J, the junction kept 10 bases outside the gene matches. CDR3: CSALLDRDGQPQHF. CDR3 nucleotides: TGCAGTGCTCTACTCGACAGGGACGGTCAGCCCCAGCATTTT.

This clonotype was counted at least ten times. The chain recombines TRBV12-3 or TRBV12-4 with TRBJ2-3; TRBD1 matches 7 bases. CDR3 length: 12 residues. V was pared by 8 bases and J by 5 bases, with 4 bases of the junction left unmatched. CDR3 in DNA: TGTGCCAGCGGCTACAGGGGAGATACGCAGTATTTT. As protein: CASGYRGDTQYF.

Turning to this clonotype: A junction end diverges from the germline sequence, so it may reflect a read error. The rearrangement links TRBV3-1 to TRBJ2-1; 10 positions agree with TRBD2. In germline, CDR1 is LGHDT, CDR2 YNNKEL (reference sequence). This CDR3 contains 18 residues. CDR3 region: CTSSQAASGSLAYNEQFF. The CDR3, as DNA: TGTACCAGCAGCCAAGCGGCTAGCGGGAGCTTGGCATACAATGAGCAGTTCTTC.